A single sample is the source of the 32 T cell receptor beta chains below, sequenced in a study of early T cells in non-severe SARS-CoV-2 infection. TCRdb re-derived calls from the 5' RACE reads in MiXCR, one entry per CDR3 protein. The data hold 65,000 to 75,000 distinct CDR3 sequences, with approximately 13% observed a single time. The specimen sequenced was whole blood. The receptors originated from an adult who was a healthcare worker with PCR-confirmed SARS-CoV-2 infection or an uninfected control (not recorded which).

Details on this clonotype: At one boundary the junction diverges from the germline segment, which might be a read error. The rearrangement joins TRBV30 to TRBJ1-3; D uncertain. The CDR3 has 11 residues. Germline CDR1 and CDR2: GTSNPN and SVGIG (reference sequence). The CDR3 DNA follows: TGTGCCTGGATGACGACTGACACCATACATTTT. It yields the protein CAWMTTDTIHF.

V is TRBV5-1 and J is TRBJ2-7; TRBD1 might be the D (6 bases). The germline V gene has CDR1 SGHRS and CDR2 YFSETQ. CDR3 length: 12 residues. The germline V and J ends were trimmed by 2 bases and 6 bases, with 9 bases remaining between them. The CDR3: CASSLGGIEQYF. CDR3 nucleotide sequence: TGCGCCAGCAGCTTAGGGGGAATCGAGCAGTACTTC.

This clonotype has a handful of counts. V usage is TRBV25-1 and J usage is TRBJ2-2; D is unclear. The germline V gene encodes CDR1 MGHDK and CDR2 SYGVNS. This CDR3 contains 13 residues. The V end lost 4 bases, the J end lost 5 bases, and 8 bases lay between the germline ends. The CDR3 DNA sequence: TGTGCCAGCAGTGTAACGGTGACCGGGGAGCTGTTTTTT. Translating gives CASSVTVTGELFF.

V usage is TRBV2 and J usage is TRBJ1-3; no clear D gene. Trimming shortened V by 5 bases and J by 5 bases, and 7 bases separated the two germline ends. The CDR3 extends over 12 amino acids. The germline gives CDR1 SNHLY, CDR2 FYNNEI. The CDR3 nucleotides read TGTGCCAGCAGTCCGACAAGAAACACCATATATTTT. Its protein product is CASSPTRNTIYF. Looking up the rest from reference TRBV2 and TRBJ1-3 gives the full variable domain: EPEVTQTPSHQVTQMGQEVILRCVPISNHLYFYWYRQILGQKVEFLVSFYNNEISEKSEIFDDQFSVERPDGSNFTLKIRSTKLEDSAMYFCASSPTRNTIYFGEGSWLTVV.

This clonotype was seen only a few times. The CDR3, as DNA: TGTGCCAGCAGCTCCCAGAAACCGACTTATAATTCACCCCTCCACTTT. Its protein product is CASSSQKPTYNSPLHF. The chain uses TRBV7-2 and TRBJ1-6, with D unclear. The CDR3 sequence is 16 residues long. Germline CDR1 is SGHTA and CDR2 is FQGNSA. Trimming removed 4 bases at V and 4 bases at J, with 14 bases between.

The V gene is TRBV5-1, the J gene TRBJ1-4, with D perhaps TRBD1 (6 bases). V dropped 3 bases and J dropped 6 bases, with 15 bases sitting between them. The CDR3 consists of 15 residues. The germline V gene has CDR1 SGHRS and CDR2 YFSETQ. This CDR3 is CASSSRGNADEKLFF. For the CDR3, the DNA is TGCGCCAGCAGCTCTAGGGGGAACGCGGATGAAAAACTGTTTTTT. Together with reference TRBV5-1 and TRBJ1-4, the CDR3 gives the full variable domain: KAGVTQTPRYLIKTRGQQVTLSCSPISGHRSVSWYQQTPGQGLQFLFEYFSETQRNKGNFPGRFSGRQFSNSRSEMNVSTLELGDSALYLCASSSRGNADEKLFFGSGTQLSVL.

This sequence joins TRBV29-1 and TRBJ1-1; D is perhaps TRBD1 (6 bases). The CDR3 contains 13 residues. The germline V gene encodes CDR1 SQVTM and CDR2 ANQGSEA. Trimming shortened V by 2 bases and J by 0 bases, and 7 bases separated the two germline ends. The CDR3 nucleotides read TGCAGCGTTGAAAGGACAGTGAACACTGAAGCTTTCTTT. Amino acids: CSVERTVNTEAFF.

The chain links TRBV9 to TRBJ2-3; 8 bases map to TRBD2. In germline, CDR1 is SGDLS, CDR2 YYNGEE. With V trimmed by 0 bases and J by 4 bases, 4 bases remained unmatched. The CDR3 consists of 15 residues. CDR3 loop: CASSVVAGGPDTQYF. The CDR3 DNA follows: TGTGCCAGCAGCGTAGTGGCGGGGGGACCAGATACGCAGTATTTT.

The DNA for the CDR3 is TGTGCCACCGGACTAGCGGGAGTAGTAGAGACCCAGTACTTC. This codes for CATGLAGVVETQYF. J is TRBJ2-5 and V is TRBV10-3, with TRBD2 matching 13 bases. The CDR3 is 14 amino acids. CDR1 is ENHRY and CDR2 is SYGVKD in the germline V gene. The junction had 6 bases not matched to a gene; V was cut back by 10 bases and J by 4 bases.

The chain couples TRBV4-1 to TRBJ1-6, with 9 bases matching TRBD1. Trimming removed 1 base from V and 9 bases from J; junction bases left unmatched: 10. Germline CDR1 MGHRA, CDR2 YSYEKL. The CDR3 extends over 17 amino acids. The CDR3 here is CASSQGDRADFTSPLHF. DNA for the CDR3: TGCGCCAGCAGCCAAGGGGACAGGGCCGATTTTACTTCACCCCTCCACTTT.

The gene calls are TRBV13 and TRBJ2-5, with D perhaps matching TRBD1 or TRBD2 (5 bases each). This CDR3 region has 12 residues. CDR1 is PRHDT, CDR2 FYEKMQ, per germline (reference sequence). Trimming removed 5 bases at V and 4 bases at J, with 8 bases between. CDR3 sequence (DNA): TGTGCCAGCAGCACGGGGCTAGAGACCCAGTACTTC. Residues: CASSTGLETQYF.

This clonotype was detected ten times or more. The CDR3 DNA reads as TGTGCCTGGAGTGCTCTGGGACAGGGCGGCGGTGAGCAGTTCTTC. Its protein product is CAWSALGQGGGEQFF. The chain is built from TRBV30 and TRBJ2-1; 9 nucleotides match TRBD1. V lost 1 base, J lost 9 bases, and 10 bases stayed unmatched. The CDR3 loop spans 15 amino acids. In germline, CDR1 is GTSNPN, CDR2 SVGIG (reference sequence).

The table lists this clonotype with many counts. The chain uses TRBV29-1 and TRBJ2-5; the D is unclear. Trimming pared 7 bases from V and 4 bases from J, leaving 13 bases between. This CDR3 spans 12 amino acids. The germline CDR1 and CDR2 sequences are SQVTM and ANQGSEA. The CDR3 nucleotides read TGCAGCGGGATCCGGGCCGCAGAGACCCAGTACTTC. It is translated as CSGIRAAETQYF.

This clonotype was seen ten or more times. The CDR3 spells CASSPGALQYF. The CDR3 coding sequence is TGTGCCAGCAGCCCCGGCGCTCTTCAGTACTTC. The chain combines TRBV25-1 with TRBJ2-4; D not certain. The length of the CDR3 is 11 residues. V was shortened by 6 bases and J by 11 bases, with 11 bases between the two germline ends. CDR1 is MGHDK and CDR2 is SYGVNS in the germline V gene.

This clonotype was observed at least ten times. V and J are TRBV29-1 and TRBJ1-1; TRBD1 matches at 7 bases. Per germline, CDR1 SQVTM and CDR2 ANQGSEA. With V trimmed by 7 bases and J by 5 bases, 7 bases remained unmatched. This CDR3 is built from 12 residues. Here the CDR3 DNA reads TGCAGCGCCAGGGGGGGCAGGACTGAAGCTTTCTTT. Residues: CSARGGRTEAFF.

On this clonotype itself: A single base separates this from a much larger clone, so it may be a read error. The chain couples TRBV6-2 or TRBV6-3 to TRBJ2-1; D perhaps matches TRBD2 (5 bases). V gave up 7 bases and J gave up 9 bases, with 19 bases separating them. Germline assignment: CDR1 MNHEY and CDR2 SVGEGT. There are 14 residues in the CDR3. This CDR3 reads CASTANNRGCEQFF. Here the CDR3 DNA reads TGTGCCAGCACTGCAAATAATAGAGGGTGTGAGCAGTTCTTC.

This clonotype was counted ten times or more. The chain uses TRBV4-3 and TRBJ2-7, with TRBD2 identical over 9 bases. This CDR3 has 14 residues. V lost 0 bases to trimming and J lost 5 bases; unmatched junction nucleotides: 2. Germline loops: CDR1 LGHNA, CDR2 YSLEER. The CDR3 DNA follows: TGCGCCAGCAGCCAAGAATGGACTAGCGACGAGCAGTACTTC. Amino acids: CASSQEWTSDEQYF.

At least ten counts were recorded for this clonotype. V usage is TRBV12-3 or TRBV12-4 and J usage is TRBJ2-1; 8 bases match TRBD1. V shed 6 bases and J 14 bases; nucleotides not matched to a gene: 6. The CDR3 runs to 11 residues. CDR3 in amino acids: CASRDRVGEFF. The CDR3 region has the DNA TGTGCCAGCAGGGACAGGGTAGGGGAGTTCTTC.

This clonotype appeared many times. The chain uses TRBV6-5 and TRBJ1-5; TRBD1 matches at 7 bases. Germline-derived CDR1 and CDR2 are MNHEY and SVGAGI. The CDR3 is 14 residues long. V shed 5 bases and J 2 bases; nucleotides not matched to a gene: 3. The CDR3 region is CASSRQGGNQPQHF. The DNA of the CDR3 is TGTGCCAGCAGTCGACAGGGAGGCAATCAGCCCCAGCATTTT.

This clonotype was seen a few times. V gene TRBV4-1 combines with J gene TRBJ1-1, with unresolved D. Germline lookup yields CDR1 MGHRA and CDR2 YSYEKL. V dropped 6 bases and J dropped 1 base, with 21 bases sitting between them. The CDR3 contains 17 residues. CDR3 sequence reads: CASSQNPSGRRNTEAFF. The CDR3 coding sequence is TGCGCCAGCAGTCAAAATCCGTCGGGGAGACGGAACACTGAAGCTTTCTTT.

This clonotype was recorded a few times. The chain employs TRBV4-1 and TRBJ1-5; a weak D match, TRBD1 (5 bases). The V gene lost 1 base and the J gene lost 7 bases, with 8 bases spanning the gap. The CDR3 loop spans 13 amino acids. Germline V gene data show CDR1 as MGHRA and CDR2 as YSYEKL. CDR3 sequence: CASSQVRGQPQHF. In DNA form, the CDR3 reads TGCGCCAGCAGCCAAGTACGGGGCCAGCCCCAGCATTTT.

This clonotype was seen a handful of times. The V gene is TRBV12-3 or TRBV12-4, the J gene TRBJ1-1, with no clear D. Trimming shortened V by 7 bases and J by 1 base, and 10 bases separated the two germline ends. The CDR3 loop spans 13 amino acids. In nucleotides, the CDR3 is TGTGCCAGCATGTCGGTCAGGAACACTGAAGCTTTCTTT. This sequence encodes CASMSVRNTEAFF.

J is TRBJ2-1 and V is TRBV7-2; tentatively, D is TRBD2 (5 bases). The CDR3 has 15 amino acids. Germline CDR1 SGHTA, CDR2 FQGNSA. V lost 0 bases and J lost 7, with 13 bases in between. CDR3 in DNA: TGTGCCAGCAGCTTAGCGAACGGGAATTTTAATGAGCAGTTCTTC. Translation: CASSLANGNFNEQFF.

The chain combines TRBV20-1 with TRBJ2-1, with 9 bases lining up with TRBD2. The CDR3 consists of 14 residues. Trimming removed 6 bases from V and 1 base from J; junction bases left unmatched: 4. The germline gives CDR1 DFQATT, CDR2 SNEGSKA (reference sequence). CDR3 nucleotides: TGCAGTGCCAGGAGCGGGGGGTCCTACAATGAGCAGTTCTTC. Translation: CSARSGGSYNEQFF.

The CDR3 coding sequence is TGCGCCAGCAGCTCGGGACACAACGGGCCCTACGAGCAGTACTTC. Amino acids: CASSSGHNGPYEQYF. V usage is TRBV5-1 and J usage is TRBJ2-7; D may be TRBD1 (6 bases). Trimming took 3 bases from V and 2 from J, leaving 15 bases between them. CDR1 SGHRS and CDR2 YFSETQ come from the germline V gene. This CDR3 has 15 amino acids. Combining the CDR3 with reference TRBV5-1 and TRBJ2-7 gives the whole variable domain KAGVTQTPRYLIKTRGQQVTLSCSPISGHRSVSWYQQTPGQGLQFLFEYFSETQRNKGNFPGRFSGRQFSNSRSEMNVSTLELGDSALYLCASSSGHNGPYEQYFGPGTRLTVT.

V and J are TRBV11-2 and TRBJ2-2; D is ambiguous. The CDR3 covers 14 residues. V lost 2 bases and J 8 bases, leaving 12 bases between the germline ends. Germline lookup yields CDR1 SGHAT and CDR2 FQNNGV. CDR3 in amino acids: CASSLITPGGELFF. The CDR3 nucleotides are TGTGCCAGCAGCTTAATTACCCCTGGGGGGGAGCTGTTTTTT.

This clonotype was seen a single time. The CDR3 spells CASSLIPSTAADTQYF. CDR3 coding DNA: TGTGCCAGCAGCTTAATTCCGTCGACGGCGGCAGATACGCAGTATTTT. The chain recombines TRBV7-3 with TRBJ2-3, with D hard to call. This CDR3 contains 16 residues. Germline V lookup: CDR1 SGHTA, CDR2 FQGTGA. The V end was cut by 1 base, the J end by 4 bases, with 15 bases between.

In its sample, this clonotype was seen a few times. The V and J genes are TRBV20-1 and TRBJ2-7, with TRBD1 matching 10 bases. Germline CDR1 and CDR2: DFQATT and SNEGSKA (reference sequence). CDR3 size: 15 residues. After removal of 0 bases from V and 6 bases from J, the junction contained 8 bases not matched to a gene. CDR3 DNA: TGCAGTGCTAGAGATGGACAGGGGGTGTGGGGCGAGCAGTACTTC. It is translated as CSARDGQGVWGEQYF.

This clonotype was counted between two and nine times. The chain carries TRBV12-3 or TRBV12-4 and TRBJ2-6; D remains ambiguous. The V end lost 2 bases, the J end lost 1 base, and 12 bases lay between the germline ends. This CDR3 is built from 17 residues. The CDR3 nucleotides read TGTGCCAGCAGTTTACAGGCTCGACTGTCTGGGGCCAACGTCCTGACTTTC. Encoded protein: CASSLQARLSGANVLTF.

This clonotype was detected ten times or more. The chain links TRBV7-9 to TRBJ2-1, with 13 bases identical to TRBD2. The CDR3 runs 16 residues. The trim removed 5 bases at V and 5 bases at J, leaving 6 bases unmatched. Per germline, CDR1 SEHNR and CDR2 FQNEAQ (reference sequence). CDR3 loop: CASSLGLAGANNEQFF. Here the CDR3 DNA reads TGTGCCAGCAGCCTAGGACTAGCGGGGGCCAACAATGAGCAGTTCTTC.

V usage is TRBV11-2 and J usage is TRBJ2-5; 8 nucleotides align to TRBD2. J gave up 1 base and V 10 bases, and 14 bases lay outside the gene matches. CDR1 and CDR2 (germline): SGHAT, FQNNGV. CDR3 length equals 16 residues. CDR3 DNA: TGTGCCACTACACTAGGCAGTCTAGCGGGCCAAGAGACCCAGTACTTC. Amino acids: CATTLGSLAGQETQYF. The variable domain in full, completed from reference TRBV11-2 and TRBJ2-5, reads EAGVAQSPRYKIIEKRQSVAFWCNPISGHATLYWYQQILGQGPKLLIQFQNNGVVDDSQLPKDRFSAERLKGVDSTLKIQPAKLEDSAVYLCATTLGSLAGQETQYFGPGTRLLVL.

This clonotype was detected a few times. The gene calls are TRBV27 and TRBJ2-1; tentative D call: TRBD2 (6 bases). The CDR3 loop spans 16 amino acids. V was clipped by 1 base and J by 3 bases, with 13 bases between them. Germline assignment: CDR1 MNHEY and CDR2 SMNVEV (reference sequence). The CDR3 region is CASSLLPSANYNEQFF. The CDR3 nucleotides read TGTGCCAGCAGTTTATTACCTAGCGCGAACTACAATGAGCAGTTCTTC.